The clone carrying this T cell receptor beta chain was counted between two and nine times. Its specificity is unknown. This sample stems from a study of beta chain features in type 1 diabetes. Reverse transcription of all isolated RNA meant that expressed TCRB transcripts were sequenced. Only in-frame clones appear in the TCRdb table, and some are missing; sequencing was by immunoSEQ multiplex PCR. The repertoire consists of 200,000 to 300,000 clones, with about 11% occurring once and the leading ten covering over 0.015%. Naive, central memory, regulatory and stem cell-like memory cells within the CD4+ compartment were sorted using CD45RO/CCR7/CD25/CD127/CD95/CD27. Study conclusions and caveats: Shortening that was moderate but significant affected the TCRB CDR3s of Type 1 diabetes patients in all four CD4+ subsets. Within patients, naive, central memory and Treg TCRB repertoires seemed more similar than within healthy donors.

V was trimmed by 3 bases and J by 4 bases, leaving 13 bases between them. The length of the CDR3 is 15 residues. Germline V gene sequence: CDR1 MNHNS, CDR2 SASEGT. The sequenced sample was naive CD4+ T cells from blood. The origin of this receptor is a man aged 25-45 years with type 1 diabetes. This rearrangement joins TRBV6-1 to TRBJ2-1, with D possibly TRBD2 on 5 matching bases. The CDR3, as DNA: TGTGCCAGCAGTGAGTTGGAGGACGGATACAATGAGCAGTTCTTC. It codes for CASSELEDGYNEQFF.